Each of the 10 T cell receptor beta chains below was sequenced from the same sample in a study of blood T cell repertoires in COVID-19. TCRdb's copy holds only in-frame clones and misses some; the assay was immunoSEQ multiplex PCR. The table has over 200,000 clones, about four fifths seen once; the top ten hold 1.8%. Sequenced sample: PBMCs or T cells enriched from blood (not recorded which). All receptors derive from a man aged 60 to 69 who had recovered from COVID-19.

The chain combines TRBV20-1 with TRBJ1-2; D is uncertain. Germline V gene sequence: CDR1 DFQATT, CDR2 SNEGSKA (reference sequence). The CDR3 is made up of 9 amino acids. The V end lost 4 bases, the J end lost 10 bases, and 7 bases lay between the germline ends. The CDR3 sequence: CSATPSYTF. CDR3 bases: TGCAGTGCTACCCCGTCCTACACCTTC.

The V gene is TRBV5-1, the J gene TRBJ1-1; TRBD1 might be the D (6 bases). The V end was cut by 4 bases, the J end by 1 base, with 11 bases between. The CDR3 spans 14 residues. Germline V lookup: CDR1 SGHRS, CDR2 YFSETQ. The CDR3 nucleotides read TGCGCCAGCAGCAGAACACAGGGGAACACTGAAGCTTTCTTT. Translated, it gives CASSRTQGNTEAFF.

V is TRBV10-3 and J is TRBJ1-1; D is undetermined. The CDR3 covers 13 residues. Trimming took off 4 bases at V and 1 base at J, with 7 bases between the two ends. Germline CDR1 ENHRY, CDR2 SYGVKD. CDR3 nucleotides: TGTGCCATCAGTGTGGTACAGAACACTGAAGCTTTCTTT. This encodes CAISVVQNTEAFF.

The chain couples TRBV2 to TRBJ1-1; 10 bases are a match to TRBD1. This CDR3 is 16 amino acids long. J lost 4 bases, V lost 7 bases, and 12 bases had no gene match. Germline CDR1 is SNHLY and CDR2 is FYNNEI. In DNA form, the CDR3 reads TGTGCCAGCAATCAGATGGGACAGGGGAGGGGCACTGAAGCTTTCTTT. Protein: CASNQMGQGRGTEAFF.

The chain combines TRBV29-1 with TRBJ2-3, with 8 bases fitting TRBD2. Germline trimming cut 4 bases from V and 2 bases from J; bases unmatched to any gene: 8. CDR1 and CDR2 from the germline V gene are SQVTM and ANQGSEA. The CDR3 spans 15 residues. The CDR3 sequence is CSVVPGGAFTDTQYF. CDR3 bases: TGCAGCGTTGTACCCGGGGGGGCCTTCACAGATACGCAGTATTTT.

V and J are TRBV7-9 and TRBJ2-1; D is possibly TRBD1 (5 bases). The germline V and J ends were trimmed by 3 bases and 3 bases, with 12 bases remaining between them. CDR3 length equals 15 residues. Germline-derived CDR1 and CDR2 are SEHNR and FQNEAQ (reference sequence). The CDR3 bases are TGTGCCAGCAGCTTTTCGTTTAGGGGCTACAATGAGCAGTTCTTC. Protein product: CASSFSFRGYNEQFF.

The chain has TRBV15 and TRBJ2-2; 12 bases are a match to TRBD2. V trimming: 0 bases; J trimming: 9 bases; junction bases outside the gene matches: 8. This CDR3 has 17 residues. Germline V gene sequence: CDR1 LNHNV, CDR2 YYDKDF (reference sequence). CDR3 sequence reads: CATSRDPLAGGPRELFF. CDR3 in DNA: TGTGCCACCAGCAGAGACCCTCTAGCGGGGGGGCCCAGGGAGCTGTTTTTT.

The V gene is TRBV5-6, the J gene TRBJ1-2, with D unclear. The V and J ends lost 1 base and 8 bases respectively, with 12 bases between them. The CDR3 runs to 13 residues. Germline loops: CDR1 SGHDT, CDR2 YYEEEE. The CDR3 sequence is CASSLIGSGGYTF. The DNA for the CDR3 is TGTGCCAGCAGCTTGATCGGGTCCGGGGGCTACACCTTC.

The rearrangement joins TRBV19 to TRBJ2-1; D gene ambiguous. Germline CDR1 and CDR2: LNHDA and SQIVND (reference sequence). V gave up 3 bases and J gave up 3 bases, with 9 bases separating them. This CDR3 comprises 14 residues. The CDR3, as DNA: TGTGCCAGTAGTATGGGTAGCTTCTACAATGAGCAGTTCTTC. It encodes CASSMGSFYNEQFF. Complete variable domain (other parts from reference TRBV19 and TRBJ2-1): DGGITQSPKYLFRKEGQNVTLSCEQNLNHDAMYWYRQDPGQGLRLIYYSQIVNDFQKGDIAEGYSVSREKKESFPLTVTSAQKNPTAFYLCASSMGSFYNEQFFGPGTRLTVL.

The genes are TRBV29-1 and TRBJ2-1, with TRBD2 matching over 13 bases. The CDR3 runs 14 residues. Germline V lookup: CDR1 SQVTM, CDR2 ANQGSEA. V was clipped by 6 bases and J by 6 bases; unmatched bases: 5. CDR3 loop: CSVETSGGANEQFF. Here the CDR3 DNA reads TGCAGCGTGGAAACTAGCGGGGGGGCCAATGAGCAGTTCTTC.